The 15 T cell receptor beta chains given below trace back to one sample, sequenced in a study of CD8+CD57+ T cells in acquired aplastic anemia. Researchers used genomic DNA as the template to profile TCR beta VDJ and CDR3. From the reads, TCRdb called clonotypes with MiXCR, one entry per CDR3 protein. The sample consists of about 250,000 distinct CDR3 sequences, approximately 50% of them appearing once. Sequenced patients had shown CD8+CD57+ cell expansion by flow cytometry. Sequenced input: sorted CD4+, CD8+, or CD8+CD57+ T cells (not recorded which) from PBMCs. All receptors derive from a human donor with aplastic anemia.

This clonotype was detected a few times. The chain is built from TRBV6-2 or TRBV6-3 and TRBJ2-7; D call uncertain. CDR1 and CDR2 from the germline V gene are MNHEY and SVGEGT. Trimming removed 5 bases at V and 2 bases at J, with 16 bases between. The CDR3 has 15 residues. Here the CDR3 reads CASSPQDRGAYEQYF. In DNA form, the CDR3 reads TGTGCCAGCAGTCCCCAGGATCGAGGCGCCTACGAGCAGTACTTC.

As to this clonotype: Relative to the germline gene, one junction end is altered; a read error may explain this. The CDR3 nucleotides are TGTGCTAGCAGCTTATCGTCTAACAGGGTCGATGAGCAGTTCTTC. As protein: CASSLSSNRVDEQFF. The gene calls are TRBV7-7 and TRBJ2-1, with D perhaps TRBD1 (6 bases). Germline assignment: CDR1 SSHAT and CDR2 FNYEAQ (reference sequence). The CDR3 runs 15 residues.

The chain combines TRBV7-2 with TRBJ1-6; D is unclear. Trimming cost V 0 bases and J 6 bases, with 9 bases left between them. The germline V gene has CDR1 SGHTA and CDR2 FQGNSA. The CDR3 is 15 amino acids. The CDR3 DNA follows: TGTGCCAGCAGCTTAGCGCCTTGGGGTAATTCACCCCTCCACTTT. This gives the protein CASSLAPWGNSPLHF.

V usage is TRBV10-2 and J usage is TRBJ1-2, with 7 bases matching TRBD1. Germline CDR1 reads WSHSY; CDR2 reads SAAADI. CDR3 length equals 14 residues. Trimming took 7 bases from V and 4 from J; bases not matched to a gene: 9. The CDR3 DNA sequence: TGCGCCAGCACAGCCCAGGGGGTTCTCTATGGCTACACCTTC. It yields the protein CASTAQGVLYGYTF.

This clonotype was observed at least ten times. CDR3 coding DNA: TGTGCCAGCAGCGTGGGACAAAATGTGGCCTACGAGCAGTACTTC. This gives the protein CASSVGQNVAYEQYF. The rearrangement joins TRBV9 to TRBJ2-7, with a weak D call TRBD1 (6 bases). V shed 2 bases and J shed 2 bases, with 14 bases lying between them. The CDR3 spans 15 residues. Germline V gives CDR1 SGDLS, CDR2 YYNGEE.

The rearrangement uses TRBV30 and TRBJ1-3, with unresolved D. V was pared by 4 bases and J by 0 bases, with 10 bases between. Germline V gene lookup returns CDR1 GTSNPN and CDR2 SVGIG (reference sequence). The length of the CDR3 is 14 residues. This CDR3 is CAWTEGISGNTIYF. CDR3 DNA sequence: TGTGCCTGGACCGAGGGCATCTCTGGAAACACCATATATTTT.

In its sample, this clonotype was seen once. The chain joins TRBV15 to TRBJ2-2, with D perhaps TRBD1 (6 bases). CDR1 LNHNV and CDR2 YYDKDF come from the germline V gene (reference sequence). CDR3 length: 12 residues. The V and J ends lost 6 bases and 7 bases respectively, with 9 bases between them. In nucleotides, the CDR3 is TGTGCCACCAGACAGGGTAACGGGGAGCTGTTTTTT. Translated: CATRQGNGELFF.

This clonotype was counted at least ten times. The rearrangement links TRBV20-1 to TRBJ1-5; 9 bases are a match to TRBD1. The CDR3 is made up of 16 amino acids. The V and J ends lost 2 bases and 0 bases, in that order; junction bases with no gene match: 5. The germline gives CDR1 DFQATT, CDR2 SNEGSKA (reference sequence). The CDR3 coding sequence is TGCAGTGCTAGACCTAAGACAGGGGGTAGCAATCAGCCCCAGCATTTT. It specifies CSARPKTGGSNQPQHF.

The chain links TRBV6-1 to TRBJ2-7; D may be TRBD1 or TRBD2 (6 bases each). CDR1 is MNHNS, CDR2 SASEGT, per germline. The CDR3 is made up of 17 amino acids. With 0 bases removed from V and 3 bases from J, the gap between germline ends came to 18 bases. CDR3 sequence: CASSEAPRWRGDYEQYF. The CDR3 coding sequence is TGTGCCAGCAGTGAAGCCCCCCGATGGAGGGGGGACTACGAGCAGTACTTC.

This chain joins TRBV19 and TRBJ1-5; TRBD1 is a possible D gene (6 bases). Trimming took off 3 bases at V and 7 bases at J, with 10 bases between the two ends. Germline-derived CDR1 and CDR2 are LNHDA and SQIVND (reference sequence). This CDR3 comprises 13 residues. Here the CDR3 reads CASSMGQTQPQHF. CDR3 sequence (DNA): TGTGCCAGTAGTATGGGACAAACCCAGCCCCAGCATTTT.

About this clonotype itself: The CDR3 does not close with the conserved phenylalanine or tryptophan, likely indicating a read error. The V gene is TRBV7-4, the J gene TRBJ2-7; tentatively, D is TRBD1 (6 bases). Deletions cut 5 bases from V and 4 bases from J, with 18 bases between. Germline CDR1 and CDR2: SGHVT and SQSDAQ. This CDR3 is built from 15 residues. The CDR3 coding sequence is TGTGCCAGCAGCGAGTCCCAAGGGACATTATACGAGCAGTACCTC. Its translation is CASSESQGTLYEQYL.

This chain connects TRBV29-1 to TRBJ2-5; 9 nucleotides align to TRBD1. The CDR3 covers 13 residues. CDR1 SQVTM and CDR2 ANQGSEA come from the germline V gene. With 6 bases clipped from V and 4 bases from J, the junction kept 6 bases outside the gene matches. CDR3 amino acids: CSVQQGARETQYF. The DNA of the CDR3 is TGCAGCGTACAACAGGGGGCGCGAGAGACCCAGTACTTC. The variable domain in full, completed from reference TRBV29-1 and TRBJ2-5, reads SAVISQKPSRDICQRGTSLTIQCQVDSQVTMMFWYRQQPGQSLTLIATANQGSEATYESGFVIDKFPISRPNLTFSTLTVSNMSPEDSSIYLCSVQQGARETQYFGPGTRLLVL.

The CDR3 DNA follows: TGTGCCAGTAGTTCACCAGCCGGGGTAGCCTACGAGCAGTACTTC. Encoded protein: CASSSPAGVAYEQYF. The chain links TRBV19 to TRBJ2-7; weak D call: TRBD2 (5 bases). Trimming shortened V by 5 bases and J by 2 bases, and 16 bases separated the two germline ends. There are 15 residues in the CDR3. Germline CDR1 is LNHDA and CDR2 is SQIVND (reference sequence).

V and J are TRBV10-2 and TRBJ1-1; unclear D gene. CDR1 and CDR2 (germline): WSHSY, SAAADI. The CDR3 is 13 amino acids. V gave up 6 bases and J gave up 1 base, with 9 bases separating them. The chain's CDR3 is CASRWTGNTEAFF. In nucleotides, the CDR3 is TGCGCCAGCAGATGGACGGGGAACACTGAAGCTTTCTTT.

The chain links TRBV20-1 to TRBJ2-7; 8 nucleotides line up with TRBD2. The CDR3 length is 15 residues. The V and J ends lost 6 bases and 6 bases, in that order; junction bases with no gene match: 16. Germline CDR1 reads DFQATT; CDR2 reads SNEGSKA (reference sequence). Here the CDR3 DNA reads TGCAGTGCCGCCGCTCCTGCGGGGGGTTTCTCCGAGCAGTACTTC. Translated, it gives CSAAAPAGGFSEQYF.